Following are 8 T cell receptor beta chains from one sample sequenced in a study of tumor and adjacent non-tumor tissue in lung cancer. No cell sorting was done before RNA was extracted from the tissue. More than 3 cm separated this lung sample from the edge of the tumor. Three rounds of nested PCR, following a modified ARM-PCR protocol, produced the TCRbeta library. Each CDR3 protein gets one entry after TCRdb re-called the multiplex PCR reads with MiXCR. The repertoire has about 43,000 distinct CDR3 sequences, roughly 60% of them found once; the top ten carry less than 55%. The sequenced material came from distant non-tumor lung tissue. The receptors were gathered from a man aged 45-65 years with non-small cell lung cancer.

With respect to this clonotype: This sequence may be a read error, since a much larger clone differs from it by one base. CDR3 DNA: TGTGCCAGCAGCCCACAGGGGGCAAGGGTAAAATATGACTACACCTTC. It codes for CASSPQGARVKYDYTF. V gene TRBV7-9 combines with J gene TRBJ1-2; 9 bases align to TRBD1. The germline V gene encodes CDR1 SEHNR and CDR2 FQNEAQ (reference sequence). The CDR3 spans 16 residues.

A note on this clonotype: An end of the junction differs from the germline gene, which may be a read error. The chain carries TRBV20-1 and TRBJ2-2; 8 bases match TRBD1. The CDR3 sequence is 14 residues long. Germline V gene sequence: CDR1 DFQATT, CDR2 SNEGSKA (reference sequence). The CDR3 reads CSARQGSKTGELFF. The CDR3 region has the DNA TGCAGTGCTCGACAGGGGTCGAAAACCGGGGAGCTGTTTTTT.

This clonotype was seen only a few times. A read error may be the cause here, since a much bigger clone is one base away. The genes are TRBV6-6 and TRBJ1-6; D ambiguous. This CDR3 region has 12 residues. From germline, CDR1 is MNHNY and CDR2 SVGAGI (reference sequence). CDR3 region: CTSATFNSPLHF. CDR3 nucleotide sequence: TGTACCAGCGCAACCTTTAATTCACCCCTCCACTTT.

This clonotype appeared once. One junction end does not reproduce the germline sequence, and a read error may be involved. J is TRBJ2-3 and V is TRBV11-2, with 7 bases identical to TRBD1. Per the germline V gene, CDR1 is SGHAT and CDR2 is FQNNGV. The CDR3 runs 17 residues. The CDR3 loop reads CASSPGGSRGYRDTQYF. The CDR3 DNA reads TGTGCCAGCAGCCCCGGTGGTAGCAGGGGGTACAGAGATACGCAATATTTT.

In regard to this clonotype: A much more abundant neighbour one base away suggests this may be a read error. The chain couples TRBV13 to TRBJ1-3, with 7 bases that match TRBD1. This CDR3 is 16 amino acids long. Germline CDR1 reads PRHDT; CDR2 reads FYEKMQ (reference sequence). CDR3 coding DNA: TGTACCAGCAGCCGCCGGGACAGCCCGTCTGGAAACACCATATATTTT. It translates to CTSSRRDSPSGNTIYF.

This clonotype was observed at least ten times. The CDR3 here is CASSFGTTYQETQYF. Here the CDR3 DNA reads TGTGCCAGCAGCTTTGGGACCACGTACCAAGAGACCCAGTACTTC. The chain carries TRBV5-5 and TRBJ2-5, with D perhaps being TRBD1 or TRBD2 (5 bases each). This CDR3 comprises 15 residues. Between the trimmed V and J ends, which lost 2 bases and 0 bases, there was a span of 11 bases. CDR1 and CDR2 from the germline V gene are SGHKS and YYEKEE (reference sequence).

CDR3 region: CASSPLGEQETQYF. The CDR3 region has the DNA TGTGCCAGTAGCCCACTGGGAGAGCAAGAGACCCAGTACTTC. This chain uses TRBV7-9 with TRBJ2-5; tentatively, D is TRBD2 (5 bases). The CDR3 has 14 residues. V was cut by 9 bases and J by 2 bases, with 16 bases left in between. The germline V gene encodes CDR1 SEHNR and CDR2 FQNEAQ (reference sequence).

Concerning this clonotype itself: This could be a read error, since a much larger clone is one nucleotide away. The chain uses TRBV7-9 and TRBJ1-1; D not resolved. Germline CDR1 reads SEHNR; CDR2 reads FQNEAQ (reference sequence). Trimming pared 1 base from V and 4 bases from J, leaving 10 bases between. The CDR3 covers 14 residues. CDR3 sequence: CASSLEGLITEAFF. As DNA, the CDR3 is TGTGCCAGCAGCTTAGAAGGGTTGATCACTGAAGCTTTCTTT. The entire variable domain, with the rest obtained from reference TRBV7-9 and TRBJ1-1, is as follows: DTGVSQNPRHKITKRGQNVTFRCDPISEHNRLYWYRQTLGQGPEFLTYFQNEAQLEKSRLLSDRFSAERPKGSFSTLEIQRTEQGDSAMYLCASSLEGLITEAFFGQGTRLTVV.